The entry below describes one T cell receptor (beta chain). It lacks a known antigen. Per-base quality was not reported, and no clone a single base away is much larger than it. The germline V end is reduced by 6 bases and the J end by 4 bases; junction bases left unmatched: 1. The CDR3 has 12 amino acids, counting the end cysteine and phenylalanine. The kept DNA is CDR3 alone, 36 bases in frame from the first base. One collaborating source in Seattle enrolled patients while the patients were actively infected and followed the patients over time throughout the course of disease. The collaborating institutions used their own protocols to collect whole blood in K2EDTA tubes. Collaborator samples were shipped for TCRbeta analysis as frozen whole blood, isolated PBMCs, or DNA extracted from either sample type. TCRbeta CDR3 regions were amplified from genomic DNA by means of the immunoSEQ Assay, a bias-controlled multiplex PCR. Under the source paper's analysis protocol: Nucleated cell counts per sample were estimated from amplification of reference gene primers within the assay. To quantify the absolute abundance of each unique TCRbeta CDR3 rearrangement, sequence reads were collapsed and filtered. For each sample, productive Simpson clonality was calculated by taking the square root of Simpson's diversity index across productive rearrangements. As stored in TCRdb, this immuneACCESS dataset retains in-frame rearrangements with V and J assigned. A fraction of the clones does not appear; measured against another copy, unresolved V genes explain less than half of the discrepancy, and the remainder lacks a known reason. The V and J calls and clone size come from that table; D and trimming were worked out from the DNA. The sample yields 25,000 to 35,000 clones; 90% to 95% were counted once. Of the sample, approximately 0.84% falls within the top ten clones.

This entry is derived from a study of blood T cell repertoires in COVID-19 (dated by TCRdb to the early 2020s). A note on the overall study: The collaborator samples originated in the United States, Italy and Spain and spanned the acute and convalescent phases of COVID-19. The prospective study material was composed of cDNA or gDNA derived from T cells, B-cell-depleted T cells, or PBMCs. Subjects who had been exposed to COVID-19, were actively infected with it, or had recovered from it provided the deeply sampled blood TCRbeta repertoires that made up the dataset. The repertoires were made available in a free public database intended to serve as a resource for research on the immune response to SARS-CoV-2. Samples came from the ongoing ImmuneRACE study (first 160 participants) plus 1,254 subjects from 6 global collaborators. Nearly every sample came with metadata listing a de-identified subject ID, COVID-19 status, age in years and sex. HLA class I and class II types, where available, came from metadata supplied by the sample provider rather than from assay-based typing. Study-level results and caveats: The amount of clinical and demographic metadata varied by source and participant and was provided uncurated.

The sample consisted of peripheral blood. The chain uses TRBV12-3 or TRBV12-4 and TRBJ1-2; 8 of the junction bases match TRBD1. The TCR originated in a woman between 65 and 79 years old with COVID-19, enrolled during active disease. The nucleotide sequence reads as follows: TGTGCCAGCAGCGACAGGGGCTATGGCTACACCTTC. The resulting protein is CASSDRGYGYTF.